This is a list of T cell receptor beta chains from one sample in a study of cytomegalovirus exposure and HLA in healthy donors. TCRdb's copy holds only in-frame clones and misses some; the assay was immunoSEQ multiplex PCR. The table records roughly 200,000 clones, nearly 80% of them present only once. The sequenced sample was PBMCs. Receptors originate from a female donor in good health and CMV-seronegative. Each CDR3 is given with its conserved first and last residue. Each record gives: D gene, V gene, J gene, clone size, CDR3 DNA, CDR3 protein. The D gene is left open where the match is weak. Clone size appears in some rows only: once, few, many, or a class for an expanded clone.

>TRBD2|TRBV29-1|TRBJ2-5|NA
TGCAGCGTTGAAGTGCCGGGAGGGCGGGGAGAGACCCAGTACTTC
CSVEVPGGRGETQYF
>NA|TRBV15|TRBJ2-2|NA
TGTGCCACCAGAGCTCTATCGAACACCGGGGAGCTGTTTTTT
CATRALSNTGELFF
>NA|TRBV6-4|TRBJ1-2|NA
TGTGCCAGCAGTGCAGGGGTATGGGACTATGGCTACACCTTC
CASSAGVWDYGYTF
>TRBD2|TRBV10-3|TRBJ2-1|NA
TGTGCCATCACCGGACTAGCGGCTTCCAATGAGCAGTTCTTC
CAITGLAASNEQFF
>NA|TRBV4-1|TRBJ2-7|NA
TGCGCCAGCAGCCAAGAGGGGCAGCTCTACGAGCAGTACTTC
CASSQEGQLYEQYF
>TRBD1|TRBV28|TRBJ2-7|NA
TGTGCCAGCAGTCCTGACAGGGCACGCTCCTACGAGCAGTACTTC
CASSPDRARSYEQYF
>NA|TRBV27|TRBJ2-7|NA
TGTGCCAGCAGGCTCCGGGCACAAATGGCAGCGGCATACGAGCAGTACTTC
CASRLRAQMAAAYEQYF
>TRBD1|TRBV5-1|TRBJ2-7|few
TGCGCCAGCAGCCACGGGACAGGGGAACTCTACGAGCAGTACTTC
CASSHGTGELYEQYF
>NA|TRBV7-3|TRBJ2-3|once
TGTGCCAGCAGCTCTTCGGCAGGCACGCAGTATTTT
CASSSSAGTQYF
>TRBD1|TRBV9|TRBJ2-5|NA
TGTGCCAGCAGGGGACAGGGGGCTGGAGAGACCCAGTACTTC
CASRGQGAGETQYF
>TRBD1|TRBV4-1|TRBJ2-2|NA
TGCGCCAGGAGCCATAGGGGGCGAAAAACCGGGGAGCTGTTTTTT
CARSHRGRKTGELFF
>TRBD1|TRBV6-5|TRBJ1-1|NA
TGTGCCAGCAGCATCCAGGGGGCGCGAGGCACTGAAGCTTTCTTT
CASSIQGARGTEAFF
>NA|TRBV29-1|TRBJ1-1|NA
TGCAGCGTTGTCTACGGGAGCGGCGGCACTGAAGCTTTCTTT
CSVVYGSGGTEAFF
>NA|TRBV29-1|TRBJ1-4|few
TGCAGCGTCGCGCGGGGGGGTGAAAAACTGTTTTTT
CSVARGGEKLFF
>NA|TRBV10-2|TRBJ2-7|once
TGCGCCAGCAGTGAAATTAACGAGCAGTACTTC
CASSEINEQYF